A single sample is the source of the 25 T cell receptor beta chains below, sequenced in a study of T cells after yellow fever vaccination. Each CDR3 protein gets one entry after TCRdb re-called the 5' RACE reads with MiXCR. The sample records some 52,000 distinct CDR3 sequences, 6.5% to 8.5% being singletons. Material: CD8+ T cells not binding an NS4B(214-222) dextramer, sorted from PBMCs, obtained around 45 days after the first yellow fever vaccination. The receptors were sampled from a man aged 18 to 30 who received the YFV17D yellow fever vaccine.

This clonotype was observed a handful of times. The chain couples TRBV7-9 to TRBJ2-7; possible D gene TRBD1, 5 bases. CDR1 is SEHNR, CDR2 FQNEAQ, per germline (reference sequence). The CDR3 is 12 amino acids. Trimming cost V 5 bases and J 5 bases, with 10 bases left between them. DNA of the CDR3: TGTGCCAGCAGCCTCCAAGGGGACGAGCAGTACTTC. Amino acids: CASSLQGDEQYF.

In this sample, this clonotype turned up a few times. The J gene is TRBJ1-5, the V gene TRBV6-5, with D possibly matching TRBD1 (6 bases). Trimming shortened V by 0 bases and J by 7 bases, and 13 bases separated the two germline ends. CDR1 and CDR2 (germline): MNHEY, SVGAGI. This CDR3 spans 15 amino acids. This CDR3 is CASSYSMGGGQPQHF. The CDR3 coding sequence is TGTGCCAGCAGTTACTCGATGGGAGGGGGGCAGCCCCAGCATTTT.

By sample fraction, this clonotype is medium-sized. The chain employs TRBV6-2 or TRBV6-3 and TRBJ2-7; 11 nucleotides match TRBD1. The CDR3 consists of 15 residues. Germline assignment: CDR1 MNHEY and CDR2 SVGEGT. The V and J ends lost 0 bases and 3 bases, in that order; junction bases with no gene match: 1. The CDR3 is CASSYSGTGGYEQYV. DNA of the CDR3: TGTGCCAGCAGTTACTCCGGGACAGGGGGCTACGAGCAGTACGTC.

This clonotype was detected many times. The chain links TRBV21-1 to TRBJ2-7; the table gives TRBD1 as D, unverified against the DNA. TRBV21-1 is recorded as a pseudogene. This CDR3 spans 9 amino acids. DNA for the CDR3: TGTGCCCCGGTCCCCGAGCAGTACGTC. Amino acid sequence: CAPVPEQYV.

The chain carries TRBV15 and TRBJ2-4, with D hard to call. Trimming pared 3 bases from V and 7 bases from J, leaving 7 bases between. CDR1 LNHNV and CDR2 YYDKDF come from the germline V gene (reference sequence). The CDR3 runs 12 residues. Here the CDR3 reads CATSSGENIQYF. CDR3 in DNA: TGTGCCACCAGCAGTGGAGAGAACATTCAGTACTTC.

Points on this clonotype: It may be a read error: a sequence one base away is much more abundant. The chain couples TRBV7-9 to TRBJ1-6; possibly TRBD1 for D (6 bases). Per germline, CDR1 SEHNR and CDR2 FQNEAQ (reference sequence). The CDR3 extends over 14 amino acids. The CDR3 is CACSLGQGGSPLHF. DNA of the CDR3: TGTGCCTGCAGCTTAGGGCAAGGGGGTTCACCCCTCCACTTT.

The sample holds many counts of this clonotype. CDR3 loop: CSVESRSAQYF. The CDR3 bases are TGCAGCGTTGAAAGTAGGTCGGCGCAGTATTTT. The chain combines TRBV29-1 with TRBJ2-3, with D unresolved. CDR3 size: 11 residues. Germline loops: CDR1 SQVTM, CDR2 ANQGSEA. Deletions cut 2 bases from V and 10 bases from J, with 10 bases between.

The chain carries TRBV21-1 and TRBJ2-3; the table's D gene call, TRBD2, was not cross checked with the DNA. TRBV21-1 counts as a pseudogene. The CDR3 has 14 amino acids. The chain's CDR3 is CASSKWGETDTQYF. As DNA, the CDR3 is TGTGCCAGCAGCAAATGGGGAGAGACAGATACGCAGTATTTT.

The rearrangement uses TRBV20-1 and TRBJ2-5, with 7 positions matching TRBD1. CDR1 DFQATT and CDR2 SNEGSKA come from the germline V gene (reference sequence). The CDR3 totals 15 residues. The trim removed 4 bases at V and 4 bases at J, leaving 12 bases unmatched. The chain's CDR3 is CSATPSIGTVETQYF. CDR3 in DNA: TGCAGTGCTACCCCATCGATCGGGACAGTAGAGACCCAGTACTTC.

The chain employs TRBV14 and TRBJ2-7, with 13 bases lining up with TRBD2. Trimming removed 0 bases from V and 5 bases from J; junction bases left unmatched: 4. The CDR3 is made up of 16 amino acids. Per the germline V gene, CDR1 is SGHDN and CDR2 is FVKESK. The CDR3 bases are TGTGCCAGCAGCCAAGAAGGACTAGCGGGGGTCCACGAGCAGTACTTC. This gives the protein CASSQEGLAGVHEQYF.

The table lists this clonotype with a few counts. This rearrangement joins TRBV7-9 to TRBJ1-2; the D gene is possibly TRBD1 (5 bases). Per germline, CDR1 SEHNR and CDR2 FQNEAQ (reference sequence). Trimming cost V 4 bases and J 8 bases, with 14 bases left between them. The CDR3 is made up of 13 amino acids. CDR3 DNA: TGTGCCAGCAGCTCACCCCAGGGATTGGGCTACACCTTC. Protein product: CASSSPQGLGYTF.

Note on this clonotype: A much larger clone differs from this one at a single base, so this may be a read error. The chain links TRBV7-6 to TRBJ1-5; D ambiguous. CDR1 and CDR2 from the germline V gene are SGHVS and FNYEAQ. The CDR3 covers 13 residues. CDR3 DNA: TGTGACAGCAGCTTAGCCGTGGGGCAGCCCCAGCATTTT. Protein product: CDSSLAVGQPQHF.

This clonotype was detected ten times or more. The rearrangement uses TRBV7-9 and TRBJ1-5; D is unresolved. The germline gives CDR1 SEHNR, CDR2 FQNEAQ (reference sequence). The CDR3 runs 16 residues. V lost 1 base and J lost 4, with 14 bases in between. The CDR3 DNA reads TGTGCCAGCAGCTTAGTTGGTAGCGCGGTGAATCAGCCCCAGCATTTT. This translates into CASSLVGSAVNQPQHF.

The sample holds a few counts of this clonotype. The gene calls are TRBV4-3 and TRBJ2-7, with D perhaps TRBD1 (5 bases). V dropped 0 bases and J dropped 2 bases, with 14 bases sitting between them. This CDR3 has 16 residues. Per germline, CDR1 LGHNA and CDR2 YSLEER. In DNA, the CDR3 is TGCGCCAGCAGCCAAGAGGTACCAGGGCCGGCCTACGAGCAGTACTTC. This codes for CASSQEVPGPAYEQYF.

V gene TRBV3-1 combines with J gene TRBJ2-5, with a tentative D call TRBD1 (7 bases). The CDR3 runs 16 residues. The V end lost 4 bases, the J end lost 5 bases, and 20 bases lay between the germline ends. CDR1 and CDR2 (germline): LGHDT, YNNKEL (reference sequence). The CDR3 DNA is TGTGCCAGCAGCCCTTGGCCGCAGGGGGGCGAGGAGACCCAGTACTTC. It codes for CASSPWPQGGEETQYF.

J is TRBJ2-3 and V is TRBV7-3; D possibly matches TRBD1 or TRBD2 (5 bases each). This CDR3 region has 15 residues. Germline V CDR1 and CDR2: SGHTA, FQGTGA. V was shortened by 2 bases and J by 1 base, with 10 bases between the two germline ends. CDR3 in amino acids: CASSLVGARTDTQYF. The CDR3 bases are TGTGCCAGCAGCTTAGTCGGGGCGCGCACAGATACGCAGTATTTT.

This clonotype came up a few times. The rearrangement uses TRBV29-1 and TRBJ1-1; TRBD1 agrees at 9 bases. J gave up 5 bases and V 4 bases, and 8 bases lay outside the gene matches. Germline V gives CDR1 SQVTM, CDR2 ANQGSEA. The CDR3 spans 14 residues. CDR3 nucleotide sequence: TGCAGCGTTGTAAGGGGGACAGGGTTAACTGAAGCTTTCTTT. It specifies CSVVRGTGLTEAFF.

J is TRBJ2-6 and V is TRBV4-2, with a tentative D call TRBD1 (5 bases). Trimming removed 0 bases from V and 3 bases from J, with 9 bases in between. The length of the CDR3 is 16 residues. Germline V lookup: CDR1 LGHNA, CDR2 YNFKEQ. The CDR3, as DNA: TGTGCCAGCAGCCAAGACAGGGCCTTTGGGGCCAACGTCCTGACTTTC. The encoded protein is CASSQDRAFGANVLTF.

This clonotype showed up just a few times. The chain has TRBV6-1 and TRBJ2-3; D gene unclear. V lost 7 bases to trimming and J lost 6 bases, with 14 bases between them. The CDR3 has 13 residues. CDR1 MNHNS and CDR2 SASEGT come from the germline V gene. CDR3 sequence: CASTLSPADTQYF. The CDR3 region has the DNA TGTGCCAGCACCCTCTCGCCGGCCGATACGCAGTATTTT.

This sequence joins TRBV7-8 and TRBJ2-7, with 12 bases that match TRBD2. V was clipped by 4 bases and J by 2 bases; unmatched bases: 3. This CDR3 is 15 amino acids long. The V gene's germline CDR1 is SGHVS and CDR2 FQNEAQ. The CDR3 reads CASSWTSGVAYEQYF. For the CDR3, the DNA is TGTGCCAGCAGCTGGACTAGCGGGGTAGCCTACGAGCAGTACTTC.

Many counts were recorded for this clonotype. This chain connects TRBV12-5 to TRBJ2-4; unclear D gene. Germline CDR1 is LGHNT and CDR2 is FRNRAP. This CDR3 has 15 amino acids. With 4 bases removed from V and 0 bases from J, the gap between germline ends came to 10 bases. The CDR3 region has the DNA TGTGCTAGTGGTTCCCCTACCCTAGCCAAAAACATTCAGTACTTC. This encodes CASGSPTLAKNIQYF.

This clonotype has ten or more counts. The CDR3 DNA follows: TGTGCCAGCAGCTTGGGTCGTAGATCTGACACCGGGGAGCTGTTTTTT. It translates to CASSLGRRSDTGELFF. The chain uses TRBV5-4 and TRBJ2-2; D gene uncertain. V was cut by 0 bases and J by 3 bases, with 12 bases left in between. Germline V lookup: CDR1 SGHNT, CDR2 YYREEE (reference sequence). This CDR3 comprises 16 residues.

This chain joins TRBV7-9 and TRBJ2-3, with D maybe TRBD2 (6 bases). The length of the CDR3 is 17 residues. Germline CDR1 is SEHNR and CDR2 is FQNEAQ (reference sequence). V was shortened by 5 bases and J by 2 bases, with 20 bases between the two germline ends. CDR3 sequence: CASSPQLILATTDTQYF. The CDR3 bases are TGTGCCAGCAGCCCACAACTCATACTAGCAACCACAGATACGCAGTATTTT.

The gene calls are TRBV4-1 and TRBJ1-5, with TRBD1 as a possible D gene (6 bases). V dropped 2 bases and J dropped 0 bases, with 8 bases sitting between them. Germline CDR1 is MGHRA and CDR2 is YSYEKL. The CDR3 covers 15 residues. The CDR3 reads CASSQLTGSNQPQHF. DNA of the CDR3: TGCGCCAGCAGCCAACTGACAGGTAGCAATCAGCCCCAGCATTTT.

This clonotype was found a few times. The J gene is TRBJ1-1, the V gene TRBV5-1, with a tentative D call TRBD1 (5 bases). Trimming left V 4 bases short and J 3 bases short, with 16 bases between. Germline values: CDR1 SGHRS, CDR2 YFSETQ. The CDR3 is made up of 15 amino acids. In DNA, the CDR3 is TGCGCCAGCAGCACTAGAGGTTGGGGGGACACTGAAGCTTTCTTT. As protein: CASSTRGWGDTEAFF.